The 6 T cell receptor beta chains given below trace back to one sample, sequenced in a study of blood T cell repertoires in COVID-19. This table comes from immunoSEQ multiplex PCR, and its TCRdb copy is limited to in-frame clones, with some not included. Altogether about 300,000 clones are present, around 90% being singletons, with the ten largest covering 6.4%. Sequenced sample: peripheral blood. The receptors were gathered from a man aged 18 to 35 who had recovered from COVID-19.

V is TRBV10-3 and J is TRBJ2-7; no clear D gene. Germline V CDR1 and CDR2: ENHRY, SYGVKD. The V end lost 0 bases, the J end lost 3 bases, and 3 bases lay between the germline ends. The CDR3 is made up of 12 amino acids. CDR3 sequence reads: CAISESSYEQYF. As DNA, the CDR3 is TGTGCCATCAGTGAGTCGAGCTACGAGCAGTACTTC.

The CDR3 nucleotides are TGTGCCAGCAGCCCTGGGGGGGATAGGGTGTACACTGAAGCTTTCTTT. Protein product: CASSPGGDRVYTEAFF. The V call is TRBV7-3, the J call TRBJ1-1; D might be TRBD1 (5 bases). Germline-derived CDR1 and CDR2 are SGHTA and FQGTGA. The CDR3 consists of 16 residues. V was clipped by 5 bases and J by 3 bases, with 19 bases between them.

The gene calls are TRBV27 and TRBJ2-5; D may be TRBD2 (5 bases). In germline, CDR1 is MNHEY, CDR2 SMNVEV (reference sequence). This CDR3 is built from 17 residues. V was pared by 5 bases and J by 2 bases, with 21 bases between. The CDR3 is CASSPLSTRTWQETQYF. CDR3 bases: TGTGCCAGCAGTCCGCTTTCCACCAGGACTTGGCAAGAGACCCAGTACTTC.

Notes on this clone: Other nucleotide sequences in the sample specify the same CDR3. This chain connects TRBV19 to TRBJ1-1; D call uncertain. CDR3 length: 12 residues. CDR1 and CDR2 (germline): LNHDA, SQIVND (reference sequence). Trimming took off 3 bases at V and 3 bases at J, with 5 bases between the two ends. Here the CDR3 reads CASSISYTEAFF. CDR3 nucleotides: TGTGCCAGTAGTATCAGTTACACTGAAGCTTTCTTT.

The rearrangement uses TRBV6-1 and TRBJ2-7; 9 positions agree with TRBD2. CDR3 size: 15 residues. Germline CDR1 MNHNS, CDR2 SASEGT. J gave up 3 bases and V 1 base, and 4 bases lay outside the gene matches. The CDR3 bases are TGTGCCAGCAGTGAAGGGGGTAGCGGGGGCTACGAGCAGTACTTC. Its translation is CASSEGGSGGYEQYF.

The CDR3 loop reads CSVEASRAGNYEQYF. As DNA, the CDR3 is TGCAGCGTTGAAGCTTCAAGGGCGGGGAACTACGAGCAGTACTTC. J is TRBJ2-7 and V is TRBV29-1; tentatively, D is TRBD2 (6 bases). The CDR3 loop spans 15 amino acids. V gave up 1 base and J gave up 3 bases, with 16 bases separating them. CDR1 and CDR2 from the germline V gene are SQVTM and ANQGSEA.